This T cell receptor (beta chain) stems from a study of T-cell reconstitution after alpha-beta-depleted transplantation in children (dated by TCRdb to about 2016). As for the study more broadly: T-cell immune reconstitution after TCRalphabeta/CD19-depleted allogeneic hematopoietic cell transplantation in children was quantitatively tracked in the study by means of TCR repertoire profiling.

The library was made by PCR. The data were produced on an Illumina HiSeq 2500. TCR libraries were prepared with molecular barcoding, using unique molecular identifiers to normalize TCRbeta repertoire quantification. TCRdb trimmed public reads at Q25 via fastp, called clones via MiXCR and kept in-frame beta chains. Here each entry gathers all rows of one CDR3 protein and keeps the most common genes and DNA. This sample has around 600,000 distinct CDR3 sequences in its table, and about 10% of those were observed once. Roughly 3.9% of the sample rests with the top ten. This clonotype has just a few counts. It lacks a known antigen. No qualities accompany the bases; no much larger clone lies one base away. Compared with germline, V lacks 5 bases and J lacks 4 bases; bases without a gene match: 5. Counted from cysteine to phenylalanine, this CDR3 has 15 amino acids. Only the CDR3 portion is preserved as DNA: 45 bases, with reading frame beginning at the first base.

The chain uses TRBV12-3 or TRBV12-4 and TRBJ2-5, with TRBD1 identical over 12 junction bases. This sequence originates from a human donor who donated a stem cell graft to a child with acute myeloid leukemia. The sequencing used PBMCs from the stem cell graft donor, collected from the stem cell graft. The DNA sequence follows: TGTGCCAGCAGTCCCCGGGACAGGGGGCTAGAGACCCAGTACTTC. It codes for CASSPRDRGLETQYF.